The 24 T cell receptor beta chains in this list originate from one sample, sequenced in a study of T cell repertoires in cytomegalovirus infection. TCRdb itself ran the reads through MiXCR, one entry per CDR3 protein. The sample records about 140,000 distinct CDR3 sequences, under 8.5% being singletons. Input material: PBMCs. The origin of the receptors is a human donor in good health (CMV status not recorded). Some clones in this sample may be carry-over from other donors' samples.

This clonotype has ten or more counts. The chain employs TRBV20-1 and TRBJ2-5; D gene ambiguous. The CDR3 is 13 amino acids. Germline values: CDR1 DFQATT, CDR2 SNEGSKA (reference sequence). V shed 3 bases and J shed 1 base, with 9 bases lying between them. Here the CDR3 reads CSASDPIQETQYF. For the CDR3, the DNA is TGCAGTGCTAGTGACCCGATCCAAGAGACCCAGTACTTC.

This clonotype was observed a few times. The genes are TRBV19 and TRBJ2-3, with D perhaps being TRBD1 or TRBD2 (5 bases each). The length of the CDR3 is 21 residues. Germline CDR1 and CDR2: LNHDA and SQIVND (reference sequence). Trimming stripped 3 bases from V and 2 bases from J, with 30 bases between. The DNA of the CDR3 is TGTGCCAGTAGTATCCGTCGCGGCAGCTTCAACCGGGACCTTGACACAGATACGCAGTATTTT. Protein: CASSIRRGSFNRDLDTDTQYF.

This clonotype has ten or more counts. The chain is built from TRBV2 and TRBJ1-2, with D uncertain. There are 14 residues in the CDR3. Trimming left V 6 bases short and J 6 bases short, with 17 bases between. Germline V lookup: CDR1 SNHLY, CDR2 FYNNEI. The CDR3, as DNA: TGTGCCAGCAGCGTAGAAACTCGGGAGAATGGCTACACCTTC. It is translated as CASSVETRENGYTF.

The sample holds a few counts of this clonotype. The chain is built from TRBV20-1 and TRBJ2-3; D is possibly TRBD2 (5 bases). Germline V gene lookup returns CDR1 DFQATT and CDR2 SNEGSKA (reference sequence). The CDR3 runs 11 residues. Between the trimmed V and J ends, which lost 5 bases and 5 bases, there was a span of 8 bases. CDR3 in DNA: TGCAGTGCTGGGAGCGGAGATACGCAGTATTTT. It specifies CSAGSGDTQYF.

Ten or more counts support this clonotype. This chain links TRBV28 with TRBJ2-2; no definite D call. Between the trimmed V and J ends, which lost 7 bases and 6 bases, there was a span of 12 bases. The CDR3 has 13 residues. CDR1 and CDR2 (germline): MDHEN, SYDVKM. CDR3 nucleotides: TGTGCCAGCACCCGGCAGGCCGCCGGGGAGCTGTTTTTT. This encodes CASTRQAAGELFF.

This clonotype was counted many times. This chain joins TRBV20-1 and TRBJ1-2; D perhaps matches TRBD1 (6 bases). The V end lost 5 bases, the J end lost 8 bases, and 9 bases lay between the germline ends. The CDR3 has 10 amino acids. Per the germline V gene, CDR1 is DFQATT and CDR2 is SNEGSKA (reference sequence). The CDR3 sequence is CSAGRGGYTF. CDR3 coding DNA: TGCAGTGCTGGCAGGGGCGGCTACACCTTC.

The CDR3 loop reads CSVAGQPYEQYF. The CDR3 nucleotides are TGCAGCGTTGCGGGACAGCCCTACGAGCAGTACTTC. The chain is built from TRBV29-1 and TRBJ2-7; 7 bases are a match to TRBD1. Germline CDR1 SQVTM, CDR2 ANQGSEA. Losses at the gene ends were 4 bases for V and 2 bases for J; bases not matched to a gene: 2. The CDR3 has 12 residues.

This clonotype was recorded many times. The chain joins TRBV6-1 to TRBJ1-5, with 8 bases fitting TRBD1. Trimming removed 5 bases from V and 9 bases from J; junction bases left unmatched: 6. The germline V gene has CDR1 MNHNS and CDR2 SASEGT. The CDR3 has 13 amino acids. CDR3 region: CASSPDRVRPQHF. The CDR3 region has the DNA TGTGCCAGCAGTCCGGACAGGGTAAGGCCCCAGCATTTT.

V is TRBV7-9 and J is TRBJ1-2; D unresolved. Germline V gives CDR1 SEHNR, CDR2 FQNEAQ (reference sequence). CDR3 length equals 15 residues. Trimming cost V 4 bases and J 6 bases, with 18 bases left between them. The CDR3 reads CASSSQMPPPDGYTF. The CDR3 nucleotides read TGTGCCAGCAGCTCACAGATGCCCCCGCCGGATGGCTACACCTTC. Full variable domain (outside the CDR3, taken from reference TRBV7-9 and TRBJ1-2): DTGVSQNPRHKITKRGQNVTFRCDPISEHNRLYWYRQTLGQGPEFLTYFQNEAQLEKSRLLSDRFSAERPKGSFSTLEIQRTEQGDSAMYLCASSSQMPPPDGYTFGSGTRLTVV.

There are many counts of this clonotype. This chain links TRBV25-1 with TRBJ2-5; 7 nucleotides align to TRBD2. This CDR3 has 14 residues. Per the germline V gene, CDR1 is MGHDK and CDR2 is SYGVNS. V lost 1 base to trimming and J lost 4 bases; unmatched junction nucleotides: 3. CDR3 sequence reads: CASSESSGVETQYF. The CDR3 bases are TGTGCCAGCAGTGAATCGAGCGGGGTAGAGACCCAGTACTTC.

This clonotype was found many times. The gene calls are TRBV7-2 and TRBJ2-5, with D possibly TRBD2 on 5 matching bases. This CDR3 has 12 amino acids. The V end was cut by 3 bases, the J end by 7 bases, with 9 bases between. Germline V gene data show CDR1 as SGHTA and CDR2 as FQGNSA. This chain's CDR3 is CASSFPRGTQYF. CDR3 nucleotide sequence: TGTGCCAGCAGCTTCCCCCGGGGGACCCAGTACTTC. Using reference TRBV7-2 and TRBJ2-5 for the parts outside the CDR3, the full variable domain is GAGVSQSPSNKVTEKGKDVELRCDPISGHTALYWYRQSLGQGLEFLIYFQGNSAPDKSGLPSDRFSAERTGGSVSTLTIQRTQQEDSAVYLCASSFPRGTQYFGPGTRLLVL.

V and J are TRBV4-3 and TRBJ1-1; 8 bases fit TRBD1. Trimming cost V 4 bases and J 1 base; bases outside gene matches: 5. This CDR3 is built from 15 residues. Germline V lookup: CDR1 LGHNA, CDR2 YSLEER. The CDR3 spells CASSRLGQGNTEAFF. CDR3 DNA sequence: TGCGCCAGCAGCCGCCTTGGACAGGGGAACACTGAAGCTTTCTTT.

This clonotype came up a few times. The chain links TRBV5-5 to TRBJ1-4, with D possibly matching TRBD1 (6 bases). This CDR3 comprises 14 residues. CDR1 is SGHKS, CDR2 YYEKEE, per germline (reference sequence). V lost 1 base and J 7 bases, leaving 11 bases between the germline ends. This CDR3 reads CASSLRTDSEKLFF. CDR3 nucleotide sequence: TGTGCCAGCAGCTTGCGGACAGACAGTGAAAAACTGTTTTTT.

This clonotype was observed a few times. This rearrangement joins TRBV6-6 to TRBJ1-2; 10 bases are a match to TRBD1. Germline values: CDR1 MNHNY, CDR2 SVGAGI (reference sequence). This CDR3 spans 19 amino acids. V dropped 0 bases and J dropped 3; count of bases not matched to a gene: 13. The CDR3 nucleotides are TGTGCCAGCAGTTACTCGAGAGGGACAGGGGCCAATTGGGACTATGGCTACACCTTC. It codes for CASSYSRGTGANWDYGYTF.

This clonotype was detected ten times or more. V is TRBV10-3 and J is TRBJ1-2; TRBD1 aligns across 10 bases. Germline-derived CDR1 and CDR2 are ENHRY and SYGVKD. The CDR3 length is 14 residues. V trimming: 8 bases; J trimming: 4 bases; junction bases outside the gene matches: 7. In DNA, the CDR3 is TGTGCCATCCAATGGACAGGGGGTGGCTATGGCTACACCTTC. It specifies CAIQWTGGGYGYTF.

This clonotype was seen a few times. This CDR3 is CASSLTGKRTDTQYF. CDR3 DNA: TGTGCCAGCAGCCTTACAGGGAAAAGGACAGATACGCAGTATTTT. The J gene is TRBJ2-3, the V gene TRBV2; maybe TRBD1 (6 bases). Trimming took off 6 bases at V and 3 bases at J, with 16 bases between the two ends. CDR3 length equals 15 residues. The germline gives CDR1 SNHLY, CDR2 FYNNEI.

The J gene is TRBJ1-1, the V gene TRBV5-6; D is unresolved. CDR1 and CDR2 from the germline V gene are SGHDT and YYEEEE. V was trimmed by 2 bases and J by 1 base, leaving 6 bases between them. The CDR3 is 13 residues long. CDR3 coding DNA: TGTGCCAGCAGCTTCGTTTCGAACACTGAAGCTTTCTTT. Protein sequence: CASSFVSNTEAFF. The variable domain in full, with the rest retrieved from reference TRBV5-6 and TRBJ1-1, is DAGVTQSPTHLIKTRGQQVTLRCSPKSGHDTVSWYQQALGQGPQFIFQYYEEEERQRGNFPDRFSGHQFPNYSSELNVNALLLGDSALYLCASSFVSNTEAFFGQGTRLTVV.

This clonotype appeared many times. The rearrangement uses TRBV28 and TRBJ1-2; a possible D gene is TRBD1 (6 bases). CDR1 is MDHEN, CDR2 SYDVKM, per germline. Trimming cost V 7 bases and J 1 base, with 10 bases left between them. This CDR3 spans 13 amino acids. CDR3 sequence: CASIQDSNYGYTF. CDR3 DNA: TGTGCCAGCATCCAGGACAGTAACTATGGCTACACCTTC.

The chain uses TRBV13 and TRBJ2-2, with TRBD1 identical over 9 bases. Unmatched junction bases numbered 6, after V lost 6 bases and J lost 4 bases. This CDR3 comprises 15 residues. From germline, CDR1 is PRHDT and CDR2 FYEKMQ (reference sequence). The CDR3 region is CASRGQGPITGELFF. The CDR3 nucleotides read TGTGCCAGCAGGGGACAGGGACCCATCACCGGGGAGCTGTTTTTT.

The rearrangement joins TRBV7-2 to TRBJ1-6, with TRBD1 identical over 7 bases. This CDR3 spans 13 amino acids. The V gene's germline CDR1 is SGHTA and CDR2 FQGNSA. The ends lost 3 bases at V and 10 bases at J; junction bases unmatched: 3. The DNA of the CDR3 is TGTGCCAGCAGCTTGGACAGGTTCTCACCCCTCCACTTT. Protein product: CASSLDRFSPLHF.

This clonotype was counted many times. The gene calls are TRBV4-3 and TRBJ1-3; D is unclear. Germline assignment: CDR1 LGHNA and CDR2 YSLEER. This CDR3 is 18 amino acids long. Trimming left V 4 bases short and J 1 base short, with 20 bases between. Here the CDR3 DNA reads TGCGCCAGCAGCCCCCACGTCCGAGTCGCTAGATCTGGAAACACCATATATTTT. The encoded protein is CASSPHVRVARSGNTIYF.

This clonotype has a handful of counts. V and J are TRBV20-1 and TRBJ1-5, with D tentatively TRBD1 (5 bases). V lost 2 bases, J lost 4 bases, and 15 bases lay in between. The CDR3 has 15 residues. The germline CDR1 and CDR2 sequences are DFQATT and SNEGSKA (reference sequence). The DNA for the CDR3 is TGCAGTGCTAGACTAACAGCGACAGCTAATCAGCCCCAGCATTTT. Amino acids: CSARLTATANQPQHF.

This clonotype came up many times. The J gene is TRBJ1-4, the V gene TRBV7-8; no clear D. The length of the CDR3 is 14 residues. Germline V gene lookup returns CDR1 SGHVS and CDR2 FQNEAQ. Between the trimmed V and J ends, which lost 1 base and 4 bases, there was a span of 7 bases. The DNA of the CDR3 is TGTGCCAGCAGCTTAGTCGGGCGTAATGAAAAACTGTTTTTT. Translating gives CASSLVGRNEKLFF.

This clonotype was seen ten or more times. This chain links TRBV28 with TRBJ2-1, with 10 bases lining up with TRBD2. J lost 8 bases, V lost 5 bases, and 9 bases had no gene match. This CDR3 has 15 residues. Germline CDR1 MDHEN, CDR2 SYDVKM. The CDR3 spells CASSAQRGGGDEQFF. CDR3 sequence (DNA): TGTGCCAGCAGTGCACAGCGGGGGGGGGGCGATGAGCAGTTCTTC.